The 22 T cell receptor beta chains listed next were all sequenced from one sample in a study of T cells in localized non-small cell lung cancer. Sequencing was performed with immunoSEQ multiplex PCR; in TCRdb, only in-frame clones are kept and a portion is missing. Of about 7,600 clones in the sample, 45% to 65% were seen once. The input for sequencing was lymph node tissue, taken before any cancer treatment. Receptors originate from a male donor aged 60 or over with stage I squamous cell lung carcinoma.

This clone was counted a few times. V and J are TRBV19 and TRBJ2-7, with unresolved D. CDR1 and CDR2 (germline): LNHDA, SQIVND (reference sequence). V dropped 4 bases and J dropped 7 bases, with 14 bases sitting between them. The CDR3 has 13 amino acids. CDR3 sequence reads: CASSRSSALEQYF. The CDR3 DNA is TGTGCCAGTAGTAGGTCTTCTGCACTTGAGCAGTACTTC.

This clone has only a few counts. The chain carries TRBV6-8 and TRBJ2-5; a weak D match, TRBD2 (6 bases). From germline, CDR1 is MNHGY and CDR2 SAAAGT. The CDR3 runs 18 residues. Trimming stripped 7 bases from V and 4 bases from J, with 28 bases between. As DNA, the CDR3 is TGTGCCAGCACCCGCCGGGGAGGCTTGCGACCAGATGGAGAGACCCAGTACTTC. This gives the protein CASTRRGGLRPDGETQYF.

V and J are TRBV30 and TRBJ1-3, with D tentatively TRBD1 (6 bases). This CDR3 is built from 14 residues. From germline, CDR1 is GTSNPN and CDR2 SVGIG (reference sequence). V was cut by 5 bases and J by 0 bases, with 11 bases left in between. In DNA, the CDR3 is TGTGCCTGGGGACAGTCCTTCTCTGGAAACACCATATATTTT. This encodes CAWGQSFSGNTIYF.

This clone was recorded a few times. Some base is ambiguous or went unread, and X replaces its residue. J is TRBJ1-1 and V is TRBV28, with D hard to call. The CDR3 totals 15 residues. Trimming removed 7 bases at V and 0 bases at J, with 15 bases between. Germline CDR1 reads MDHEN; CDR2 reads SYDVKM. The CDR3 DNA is TGTGCCAGCACCGCCCCGAYAGCAATGAACACTGAAGCTTTCTTT. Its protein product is CASTAPXAMNTEAFF.

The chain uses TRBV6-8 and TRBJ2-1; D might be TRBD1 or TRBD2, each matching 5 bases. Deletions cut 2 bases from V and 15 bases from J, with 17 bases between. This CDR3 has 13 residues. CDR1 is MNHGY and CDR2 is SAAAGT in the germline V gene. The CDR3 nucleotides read TGTGCCAGCAGTTACCGCGGGTCCCCAGGGCTGTTCTTC. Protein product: CASSYRGSPGLFF.

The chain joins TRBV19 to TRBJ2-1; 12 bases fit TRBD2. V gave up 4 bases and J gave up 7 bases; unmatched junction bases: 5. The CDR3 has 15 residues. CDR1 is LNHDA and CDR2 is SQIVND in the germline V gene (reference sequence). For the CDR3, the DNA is TGTGCCAGTAGTAGTAGGACTAGCGGGATAAATGAGCAGTTCTTC. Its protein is CASSSRTSGINEQFF.

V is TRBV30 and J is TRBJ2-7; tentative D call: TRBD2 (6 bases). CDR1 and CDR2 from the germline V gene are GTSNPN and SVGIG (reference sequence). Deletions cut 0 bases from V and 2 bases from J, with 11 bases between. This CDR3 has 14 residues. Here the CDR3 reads CAWSVYRTTYEQYF. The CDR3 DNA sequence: TGTGCCTGGAGTGTATATCGGACTACCTACGAGCAGTACTTC.

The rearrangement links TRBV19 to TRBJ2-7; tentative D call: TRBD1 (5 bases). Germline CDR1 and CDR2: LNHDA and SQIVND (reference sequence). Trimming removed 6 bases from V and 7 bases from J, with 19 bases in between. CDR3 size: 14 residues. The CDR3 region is CASRPTATTEEQYF. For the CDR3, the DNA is TGTGCCAGTAGACCGACAGCGACCACCGAAGAGCAGTACTTC.

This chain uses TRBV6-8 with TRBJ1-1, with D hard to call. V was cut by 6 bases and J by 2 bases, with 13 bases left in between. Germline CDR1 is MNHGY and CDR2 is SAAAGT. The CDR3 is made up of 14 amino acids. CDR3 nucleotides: TGTGCCAGCAGGGGGAGGGTAATAAACACTGAAGCTTTCTTT. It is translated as CASRGRVINTEAFF.

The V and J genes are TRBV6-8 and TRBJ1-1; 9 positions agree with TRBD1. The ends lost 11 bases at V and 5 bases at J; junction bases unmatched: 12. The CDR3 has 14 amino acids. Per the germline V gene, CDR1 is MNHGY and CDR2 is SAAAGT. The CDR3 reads CASHTDRGNTEAFF. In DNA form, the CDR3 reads TGTGCCTCCCATACCGACAGGGGGAATACTGAAGCTTTCTTT.

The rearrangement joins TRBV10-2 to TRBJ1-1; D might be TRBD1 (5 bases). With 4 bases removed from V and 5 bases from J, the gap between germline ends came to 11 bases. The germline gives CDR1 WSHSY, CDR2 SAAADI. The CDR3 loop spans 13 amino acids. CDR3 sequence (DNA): TGCGCCAGCAGTGGCGCCGAGGGGACTGAAGCTTTCTTT. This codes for CASSGAEGTEAFF.

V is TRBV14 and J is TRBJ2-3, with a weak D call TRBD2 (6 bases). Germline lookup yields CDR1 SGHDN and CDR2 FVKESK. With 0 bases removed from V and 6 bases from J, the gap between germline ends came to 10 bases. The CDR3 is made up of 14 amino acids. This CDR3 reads CASSQEGGLDTQYF. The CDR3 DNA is TGTGCCAGCAGCCAAGAGGGAGGTTTGGATACGCAGTATTTT.

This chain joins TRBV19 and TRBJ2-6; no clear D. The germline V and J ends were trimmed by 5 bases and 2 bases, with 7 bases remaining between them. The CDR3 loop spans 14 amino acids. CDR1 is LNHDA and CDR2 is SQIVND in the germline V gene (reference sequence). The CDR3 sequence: CASSVRAGANVLTF. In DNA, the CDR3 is TGTGCCAGTAGTGTAAGGGCTGGGGCCAACGTCCTGACTTTC.

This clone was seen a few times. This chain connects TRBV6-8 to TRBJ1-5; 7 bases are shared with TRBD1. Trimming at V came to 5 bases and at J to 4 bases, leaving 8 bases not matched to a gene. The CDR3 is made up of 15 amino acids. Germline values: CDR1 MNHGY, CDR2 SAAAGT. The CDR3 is CASSHAPGQNQPQHF. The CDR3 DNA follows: TGTGCCAGCAGTCACGCCCCGGGACAGAATCAGCCCCAGCATTTT.

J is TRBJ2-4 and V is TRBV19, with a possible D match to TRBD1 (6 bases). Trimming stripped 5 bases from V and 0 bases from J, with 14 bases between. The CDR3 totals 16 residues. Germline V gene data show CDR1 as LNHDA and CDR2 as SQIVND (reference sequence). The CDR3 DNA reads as TGTGCCAGTAGTTTTTTCAGGGGAAGAGCCAAAAACATTCAGTACTTC. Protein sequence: CASSFFRGRAKNIQYF.

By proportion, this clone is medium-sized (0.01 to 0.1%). CDR3 residues: CASSLRTGGTEAFF. CDR3 nucleotides: TGTGCCAGCAGCCTTAGGACAGGGGGCACTGAAGCTTTCTTT. This chain uses TRBV9 with TRBJ1-1; 10 bases line up with TRBD1. This CDR3 has 14 amino acids. Germline values: CDR1 SGDLS, CDR2 YYNGEE. Trimming removed 4 bases from V and 4 bases from J; junction bases left unmatched: 4.

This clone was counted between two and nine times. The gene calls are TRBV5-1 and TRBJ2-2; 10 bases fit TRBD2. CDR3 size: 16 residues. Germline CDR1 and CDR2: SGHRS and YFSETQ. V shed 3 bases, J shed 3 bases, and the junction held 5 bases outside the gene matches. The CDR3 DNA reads TGCGCCAGCAGCTCCCTAGCGGGAGAGGACACCGGGGAGCTGTTTTTT. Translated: CASSSLAGEDTGELFF.

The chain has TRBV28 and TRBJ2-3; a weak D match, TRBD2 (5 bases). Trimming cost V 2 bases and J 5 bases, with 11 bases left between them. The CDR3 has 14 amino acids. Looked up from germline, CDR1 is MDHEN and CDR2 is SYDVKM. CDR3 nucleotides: TGTGCCAGCAGTTTAGACGGGATGGTAGATACGCAGTATTTT. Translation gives CASSLDGMVDTQYF.

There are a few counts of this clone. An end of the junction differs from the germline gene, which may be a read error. This chain's CDR3 is CASSMGLAYEQFF. CDR3 coding DNA: TGTGCCAGTAGTATGGGACTTGCTTATGAGCAATTCTTC. This chain uses TRBV19 with TRBJ2-1, with D tentatively TRBD2 (6 bases). CDR3 length: 13 amino acids. Germline CDR1 and CDR2: LNHDA and SQIVND (reference sequence).

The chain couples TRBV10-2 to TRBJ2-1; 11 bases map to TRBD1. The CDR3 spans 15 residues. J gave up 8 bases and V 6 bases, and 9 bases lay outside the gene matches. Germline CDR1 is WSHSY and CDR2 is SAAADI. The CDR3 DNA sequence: TGCGCCAGCAGGGCCCTCGGACAGGGGGCTGATGAGCAGTTCTTC. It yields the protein CASRALGQGADEQFF.

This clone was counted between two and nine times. CDR3 sequence: CASSRGHGVKQYF. In DNA form, the CDR3 reads TGTGCCAGCAGCCGTGGGCATGGGGTCAAGCAGTACTTC. The chain employs TRBV6-8 and TRBJ2-7; D is unclear. The CDR3 extends over 13 amino acids. CDR1 is MNHGY, CDR2 SAAAGT, per germline. The V gene lost 6 bases and the J gene lost 8 bases, with 17 bases spanning the gap.

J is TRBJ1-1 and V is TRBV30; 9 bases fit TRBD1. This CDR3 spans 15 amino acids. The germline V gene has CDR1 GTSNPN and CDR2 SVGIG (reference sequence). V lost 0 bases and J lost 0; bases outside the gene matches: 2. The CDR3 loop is CAWSVQGAMNTEAFF. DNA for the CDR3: TGTGCCTGGAGTGTACAGGGGGCTATGAACACTGAAGCTTTCTTT.